This TCR beta chain comes out of a study of regulatory dendritic cells for organ transplantation. Here immunoSEQ multiplex PCR was the method, and the copy in TCRdb shows in-frame clones only, minus some. The sample holds some 40,000 clones, 80% to 95% seen once. A word on this clone: The antigen is undetermined.

FACS sorted CD4+ or CD8+ T cells into CD45RA+ naive and CD45RO+ memory. Study-level points and caveats: Regulatory dendritic cells appeared to expand memory CD8+ clones less than mature ones. Memory T cells were less diverse than naive, with memory CD8+ most oligoclonal.

The sequence derives from a human donor in good health. Input material: naive CD8+ T cells from blood. Subset specified: CD45RA+ naive T cells.

This CDR3 is CASSDSQRGFNQPQHF. The CDR3 DNA is TGTGCCAGCAGCGATTCTCAGAGGGGATTCAATCAGCCCCAGCATTTT. This chain connects TRBV5-6 to TRBJ1-5; D perhaps matches TRBD1 (5 bases). Germline CDR1 reads SGHDT; CDR2 reads YYEEEE. The CDR3 runs to 16 residues. Between the trimmed V and J ends, which lost 4 bases and 3 bases, there was a span of 17 bases. The complete variable domain, with remaining parts taken from reference TRBV5-6 and TRBJ1-5, reads DAGVTQSPTHLIKTRGQQVTLRCSPKSGHDTVSWYQQALGQGPQFIFQYYEEEERQRGNFPDRFSGHQFPNYSSELNVNALLLGDSALYLCASSDSQRGFNQPQHFGDGTRLSIL.